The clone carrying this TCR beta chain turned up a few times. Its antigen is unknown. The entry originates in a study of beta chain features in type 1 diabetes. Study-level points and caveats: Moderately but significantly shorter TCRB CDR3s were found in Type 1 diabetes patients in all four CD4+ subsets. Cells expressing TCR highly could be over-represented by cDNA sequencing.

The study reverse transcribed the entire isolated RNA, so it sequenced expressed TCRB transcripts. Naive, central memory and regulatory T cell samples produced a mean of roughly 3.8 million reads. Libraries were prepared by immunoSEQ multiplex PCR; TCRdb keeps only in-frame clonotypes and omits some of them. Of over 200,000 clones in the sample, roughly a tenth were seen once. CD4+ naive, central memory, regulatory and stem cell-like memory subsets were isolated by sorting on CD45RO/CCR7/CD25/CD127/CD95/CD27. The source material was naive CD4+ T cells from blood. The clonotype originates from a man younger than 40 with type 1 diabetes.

The CDR3 region is CASSPTVTGELFF. In nucleotides, the CDR3 is TGCGCCAGCAGCCCTACAGTGACCGGGGAGCTGTTTTTT. The chain links TRBV5-1 to TRBJ2-2; D is unresolved. Trimming removed 4 bases at V and 5 bases at J, with 9 bases between. Germline V gene lookup returns CDR1 SGHRS and CDR2 YFSETQ. This CDR3 has 13 residues.